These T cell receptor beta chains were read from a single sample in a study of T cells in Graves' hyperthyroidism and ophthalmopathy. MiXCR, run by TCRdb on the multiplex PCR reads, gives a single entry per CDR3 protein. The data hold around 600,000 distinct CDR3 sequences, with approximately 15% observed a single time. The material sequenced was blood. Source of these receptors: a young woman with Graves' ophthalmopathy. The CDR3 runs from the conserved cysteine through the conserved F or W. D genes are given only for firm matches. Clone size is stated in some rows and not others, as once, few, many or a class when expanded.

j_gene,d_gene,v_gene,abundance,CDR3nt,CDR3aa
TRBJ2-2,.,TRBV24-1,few,TGTGCCGCCAGTGATTTCTCCCACCCGAACACCGGGGAGCTGTTTTTT,CAASDFSHPNTGELFF
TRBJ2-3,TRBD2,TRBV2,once,TGTGCCACCGAGGTAGCGGGAGTCGCAGATACGCAGTATTTT,CATEVAGVADTQYF
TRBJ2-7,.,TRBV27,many,TGTGCCAGCAGTCCAGACGCTCTCCCAAACTACGAGCAGTACTTC,CASSPDALPNYEQYF
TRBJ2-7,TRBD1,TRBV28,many,TGTGCCAGCAGTACCACCTCGTACAGGGGGATCGACCCAACCGGCTCCTACGAGCAGTACTTC,CASSTTSYRGIDPTGSYEQYF
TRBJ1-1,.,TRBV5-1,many,TGCGCCAGCAGCTTACAGACAGGCCTGAACACTGAAGCTTTCTTT,CASSLQTGLNTEAFF
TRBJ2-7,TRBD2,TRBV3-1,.,TGTGCCAGCAGCCCTAGGACTAGCGGGAGATACGAGCAGTACTTC,CASSPRTSGRYEQYF
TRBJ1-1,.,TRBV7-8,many,TGTGCCAGCAGCTTAGCGCCTTGGGGCACTGAAGCTTTCTTT,CASSLAPWGTEAFF
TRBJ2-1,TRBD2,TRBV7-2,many,TGTGCCAGCAGCTTATTCGCGGGAGGGTACAATGAGCAGTTCTTC,CASSLFAGGYNEQFF
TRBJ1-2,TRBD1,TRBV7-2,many,TGTGCCAGCAGTCTGAGGGGGACAGGGAGTATCAATGGCTACACCTTC,CASSLRGTGSINGYTF
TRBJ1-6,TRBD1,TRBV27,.,TGTGCCAGCAGTAGGAGGGACAGGGGGTTTTCACCCCTCCACTTT,CASSRRDRGFSPLHF
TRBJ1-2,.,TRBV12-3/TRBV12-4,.,TGTGCCAGCACTCAACCACAGGAAAATAACTATGGCTACACCTTC,CASTQPQENNYGYTF
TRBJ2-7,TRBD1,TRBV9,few,TGTGCCAGCAGCGCCGGGACAGGGGAGGCCTACGAGCAGTACTTC,CASSAGTGEAYEQYF
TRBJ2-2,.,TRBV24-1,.,TGTGCCACCAGTGGCCCAGGACAGAAGAACACCGGGGAGCTGTTTTTT,CATSGPGQKNTGELFF
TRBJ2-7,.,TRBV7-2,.,TGTGCCAGCAGCCAACGACAAGGGCGACCCTACGAGCAGTACTTC,CASSQRQGRPYEQYF
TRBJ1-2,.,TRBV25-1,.,TGTGCCAGCAGTCGTGCGGGGCTCCTTAACTATGGCTACACCTTC,CASSRAGLLNYGYTF
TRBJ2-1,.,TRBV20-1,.,TGCAGTGCTAGTAGGCTAGGGGGGTCCTACAATGAGCAGTTCTTC,CSASRLGGSYNEQFF
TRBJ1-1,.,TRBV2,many,TGTGCCAGCAGTGAATGGGGCTACACTGAAGCTTTCTTT,CASSEWGYTEAFF
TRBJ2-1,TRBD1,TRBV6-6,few,TGTGCCAGCAGTTACGGATGGGGACAGAGCTTTGGTGAGCAGTTCTTC,CASSYGWGQSFGEQFF
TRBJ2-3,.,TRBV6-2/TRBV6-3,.,TGTGCCAGCAATCCAGGGGATTCGAGCACAGATACGCAGTATTTT,CASNPGDSSTDTQYF
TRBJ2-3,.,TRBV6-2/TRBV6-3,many,TGTGCCAGCAGTTACTGGGCGGGCGCTAGCACAGATACGCAGTATTTT,CASSYWAGASTDTQYF
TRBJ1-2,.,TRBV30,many,TGTGCCTGGACGGGGCCTTGGAACTATGGCTACACCTTC,CAWTGPWNYGYTF
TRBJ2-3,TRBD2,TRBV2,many,TGTGCCAGCAGTGGGACTAGCGGAGATACGCAGTATTTT,CASSGTSGDTQYF